This TCR beta chain was found in a study of shared clonotypes between healthy human individuals. Repertoires were generated with immunoSEQ multiplex PCR, while TCRdb's copy carries only in-frame clones and drops some. In the table there are over 2 million clones, just under 95% of which are singletons. V shed 0 bases and J shed 10 bases, with 13 bases lying between them. CDR3 size: 13 residues. Germline V gene data show CDR1 as SGHRS and CDR2 as YFSETQ. The receptor's source is a man aged 18 to 29 in good health. Some clones in this sample may be carry-over from other donors' samples. Sequencing used naive CD4+ T cells from PBMCs. Subset meaning: CD45RA+ positively selected. The gene calls are TRBV5-1 and TRBJ1-2, with a weak D call TRBD1 (5 bases). Written as DNA, the CDR3 is TGCGCCAGCAGCTTGGGGGGCCCGGCGCACTACACCTTC. Amino acids: CASSLGGPAHYTF.